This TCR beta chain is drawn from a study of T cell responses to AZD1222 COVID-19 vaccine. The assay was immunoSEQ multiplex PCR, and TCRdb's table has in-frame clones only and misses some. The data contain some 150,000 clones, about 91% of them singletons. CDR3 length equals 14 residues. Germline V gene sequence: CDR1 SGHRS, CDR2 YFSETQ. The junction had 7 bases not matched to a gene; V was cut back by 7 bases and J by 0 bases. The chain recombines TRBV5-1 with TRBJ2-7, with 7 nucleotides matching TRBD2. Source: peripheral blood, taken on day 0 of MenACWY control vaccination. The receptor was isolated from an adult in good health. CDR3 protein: CASGRGGGSYEQYF. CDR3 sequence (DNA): TGCGCCAGCGGGAGGGGCGGGGGCTCCTACGAGCAGTACTTC.